Below, 2 T cell receptor beta chains from the same sample are listed, as sequenced in a study of radiation and T cells in renal cell carcinoma. Profiled with immunoSEQ multiplex PCR; TCRdb holds only in-frame clones, not every one. The sample carries thousands of clones, roughly 58% recorded once. The treatment: 15 Gy SBRT to primary tumor, nephrectomy 4 weeks later. Specimen: tumor tissue, collected from a patient whose treatment included radiotherapy and nephrectomy. The receptor set was obtained from a woman aged 55-75 years with renal cell carcinoma.

This clone is labeled medium-sized (0.01 to 0.1%). CDR3 residues: CSVERGQGDYGYTF. The DNA for the CDR3 is TGCAGCGTTGAAAGGGGACAGGGCGACTATGGCTACACCTTC. The chain employs TRBV29-1 and TRBJ1-2, with TRBD1 matching over 9 bases. With V trimmed by 2 bases and J by 3 bases, 4 bases remained unmatched. The CDR3 totals 14 residues. Germline lookup yields CDR1 SQVTM and CDR2 ANQGSEA.

To note about this clone: A far larger clone is just one base off, so this is likely a read error. This sequence joins TRBV5-8 and TRBJ2-7, with 9 nucleotides matching TRBD1. The V gene's germline CDR1 is SGHTS and CDR2 YDEGEE. The length of the CDR3 is 14 residues. Trimming cost V 2 bases and J 3 bases; bases outside gene matches: 3. Here the CDR3 DNA reads TGTGCCAGCAGCTTAACGGGACAGGGCTACGAGCAGTACTTC. This sequence encodes CASSLTGQGYEQYF.